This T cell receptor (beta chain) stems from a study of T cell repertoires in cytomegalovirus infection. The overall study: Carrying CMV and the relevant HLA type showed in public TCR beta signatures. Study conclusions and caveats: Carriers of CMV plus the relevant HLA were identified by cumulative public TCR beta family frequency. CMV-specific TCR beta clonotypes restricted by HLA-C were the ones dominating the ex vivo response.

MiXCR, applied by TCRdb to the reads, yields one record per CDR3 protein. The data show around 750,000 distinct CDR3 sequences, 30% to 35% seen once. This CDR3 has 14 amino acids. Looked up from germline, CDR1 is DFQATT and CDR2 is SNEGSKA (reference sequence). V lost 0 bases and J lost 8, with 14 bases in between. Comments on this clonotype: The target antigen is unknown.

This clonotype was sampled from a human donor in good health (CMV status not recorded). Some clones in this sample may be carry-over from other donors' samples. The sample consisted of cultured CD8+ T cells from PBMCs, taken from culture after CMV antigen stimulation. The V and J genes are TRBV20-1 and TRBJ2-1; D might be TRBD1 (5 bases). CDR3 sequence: CSARDPSRVDEQFF. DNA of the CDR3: TGCAGTGCTAGAGATCCGAGCAGGGTAGATGAGCAGTTCTTC.